A selection of T cell receptor beta chains follows, all from one sample in a study of T-cell memory formation after mild COVID-19. Via MiXCR, TCRdb re-called the 5' RACE reads, giving one row per CDR3 protein. The table shows fewer than 500,000 distinct CDR3 sequences, with around 25% occurring only once. Sequencing used PBMCs or a T cell subset sorted from them (not recorded which). These receptors were collected from an adult woman who had mild COVID-19 (a few samples of this study predate the infection). Cell type and time point are not known. CDR3s leave out the opening cysteine and the closing phenylalanine or tryptophan. Clone size is given for some rows only: seen once, a few or many times, or a class if the clone is expanded.

V	size	J	CDR3
TRBV9	once	TRBJ2-7	ASSVTGTSYGEQY
TRBV10-3	few	TRBJ2-3	AISERGRAGSTDTQY
TRBV24-1	-	TRBJ2-1	ATSDSIGAAGVVWQF
TRBV19	-	TRBJ2-7	ASSMGAGDYEQY
TRBV3-1	-	TRBJ1-2	ASSQAFRGSTQSGYT
TRBV5-4	many	TRBJ2-3	ASRLAGGTTDTQY
TRBV6-6	few	TRBJ2-2	ASFTSGNTGELF
TRBV4-1	few	TRBJ2-1	ASSQVTAGGLEQF
TRBV5-4	few	TRBJ2-2	ASSPRGGQGGELF
TRBV5-1	-	TRBJ2-7	ASSLTSGGTYEQY
TRBV24-1	few	TRBJ1-1	ATSDRNTEAF
TRBV5-1	-	TRBJ2-2	ASSTTGTSGRATGELF
TRBV11-2	-	TRBJ2-1	ASSPLGQGAQDNEQF
TRBV27	-	TRBJ2-2	ASSAGWTGELF
TRBV7-3	-	TRBJ2-6	ASSPQMGANVLT
TRBV11-2	-	TRBJ2-1	ASSFPPGSGPTNEQF
TRBV3-1	-	TRBJ1-5	ASSQGARPQH
TRBV4-3	few	TRBJ1-1	ASSQDFLGGTEAF
TRBV20-1	few	TRBJ2-7	SASPDIPPYEQY
TRBV12-3/TRBV12-4	-	TRBJ2-7	ASSLPDPNYEQY
TRBV18	-	TRBJ2-3	ASSPKSGGADTQY
TRBV7-2	many	TRBJ2-2	ASSLDGGGFTGELF